This T cell receptor beta chain was recovered during a study of T cells in Graves' hyperthyroidism and ophthalmopathy. Among the patients, aged 18 to 65, hyperthyroidism was newly diagnosed and had lasted under 2 months. At first hyperthyroidism diagnosis, before any ophthalmopathy symptoms, the blood sample was collected. There were TCR beta CDR3 regions amplified from RNA transcripts. The TCR CDR3 was amplified in a first-round RT-PCR using the HTBI primer set. TCRdb independently ran MiXCR on the multiplex PCR reads; one entry per CDR3 protein. The table includes some 270,000 distinct CDR3 sequences, roughly 15% detected once. Sample: blood. The source of this sequence is a woman aged 25 to 39 with Graves' hyperthyroidism that later progressed to Graves' ophthalmopathy.

This chain's CDR3 is CASSPSGNNENTEAFF. CDR3 bases: TGTGCCAGCTCCCCCTCGGGAAACAACGAGAACACTGAAGCTTTCTTT. The chain recombines TRBV18 with TRBJ1-1; unclear D gene. Germline-derived CDR1 and CDR2 are KGHSH and LQKENI. The CDR3 sequence is 16 residues long. Trimming removed 6 bases from V and 1 base from J, with 18 bases in between.